Sequencing of this T cell receptor (beta chain) was carried out in a study of control samples from healthy donors and cancer patients. TCRdb keeps only in-frame clones here, not all; method: immunoSEQ multiplex PCR. The sample carries 150,000 to 180,000 clones, nearly 95% recorded once. Turning to this clone: Other DNA sequences of this sample code for an identical CDR3.

The germline V gene has CDR1 LGHNA and CDR2 YNFKEQ. The CDR3 has 15 amino acids. Losses at the gene ends were 1 base for V and 1 base for J; bases not matched to a gene: 2. The material sequenced was blood. This TCR came from a man aged 45 to 65 in good health. The rearrangement links TRBV4-2 to TRBJ1-1; 8 positions match TRBD1. In nucleotides, the CDR3 is TGTGCCAGCAGCCAAGTTACAGGGGGGAACACTGAAGCTTTCTTT. Residues: CASSQVTGGNTEAFF.